The 25 T cell receptor beta chains presented below share a single source sample, sequenced in a study of beta chain features in type 1 diabetes. Regarding the study as a whole: When Type 1 diabetes patients were examined, their TCRB CDR3s proved moderately but significantly shorter in all four CD4+ subsets.

No antigen is known for these receptors. As every portion of the isolated RNA was reverse transcribed, the sequencing read expressed TCRB transcripts. Sequencing was performed with immunoSEQ multiplex PCR; in TCRdb, only in-frame clones are kept and a portion is missing. The sample has roughly 150,000 clones; approximately 7.8% are singletons. Material for sequencing was central memory CD4+ T cells from blood. Every receptor here comes from a woman between 40 and 50 years old with type 1 diabetes.

This clone was counted between two and nine times. The chain links TRBV4-1 to TRBJ2-1; 7 bases agree with TRBD2. V lost 0 bases to trimming and J lost 8 bases; unmatched junction nucleotides: 4. Germline loops: CDR1 MGHRA, CDR2 YSYEKL. CDR3 length: 14 amino acids. The chain's CDR3 is CASSQDRLADEQFF. CDR3 nucleotide sequence: TGCGCCAGCAGCCAAGATCGCCTAGCGGATGAGCAGTTCTTC.

This clone was detected many times. The gene calls are TRBV6-6 and TRBJ1-2, with TRBD1 matching 8 bases. The junction had 10 bases not matched to a gene; V was cut back by 6 bases and J by 4 bases. The CDR3 extends over 15 amino acids. Germline V lookup: CDR1 MNHNY, CDR2 SVGAGI (reference sequence). In nucleotides, the CDR3 is TGTGCCAGCAGCCCGAGTCCAGGGGGCAGCTATGGCTACACCTTC. This codes for CASSPSPGGSYGYTF.

The chain recombines TRBV11-2 with TRBJ2-3, with TRBD2 identical over 8 bases. Germline assignment: CDR1 SGHAT and CDR2 FQNNGV. J was trimmed by 14 bases and V by 1 base; bases with no gene match: 11. There are 14 residues in the CDR3. CDR3 loop: CASSLAESGGKLYF. As DNA, the CDR3 is TGTGCCAGCAGCTTAGCGGAGAGCGGGGGAAAGTTGTATTTT.

This clone was picked up a small number of times. The V and J genes are TRBV13 and TRBJ2-1; 11 nucleotides line up with TRBD1. The V gene's germline CDR1 is PRHDT and CDR2 FYEKMQ (reference sequence). The length of the CDR3 is 16 residues. V lost 0 bases, J lost 5 bases, and 3 bases stayed unmatched. The CDR3 region has the DNA TGTGCCAGCAGCTTAGGGGGACAGGGGGAGAACAATGAGCAGTTCTTC. It specifies CASSLGGQGENNEQFF.

A few counts support this clone. This CDR3 reads CAIELASGNTIYF. The CDR3 DNA follows: TGTGCTATAGAGTTAGCCTCTGGAAACACCATATATTTT. This chain joins TRBV30 and TRBJ1-3; no firm D call. This CDR3 spans 13 amino acids. Germline lookup yields CDR1 GTSNPN and CDR2 SVGIG (reference sequence).

The V gene is TRBV28, the J gene TRBJ1-1; D remains ambiguous. The CDR3 has 11 residues. CDR1 MDHEN and CDR2 SYDVKM come from the germline V gene. Trimming removed 5 bases from V and 6 bases from J, with 7 bases in between. As DNA, the CDR3 is TGTGCCAGCAGTACTTCCGCTGAAGCTTTCTTT. Translated: CASSTSAEAFF.

This clone has more than one count but fewer than ten. V usage is TRBV4-3 and J usage is TRBJ2-7; 14 nucleotides match TRBD2. The CDR3 covers 18 residues. J lost 7 bases, V lost 0 bases, and 11 bases had no gene match. The germline gives CDR1 LGHNA, CDR2 YSLEER. The CDR3: CASSQEPGLAGGKGEQYF. DNA of the CDR3: TGCGCCAGCAGCCAAGAGCCCGGACTAGCGGGAGGCAAAGGGGAGCAGTACTTC.

This clone was observed a handful of times. Compared with germline, one end of the junction differs, possibly owing to a read error. The chain has TRBV2 and TRBJ1-6, with D perhaps TRBD1 (6 bases). Germline V gene data show CDR1 as SNHLY and CDR2 as FYNNEI. CDR3 size: 12 residues. The CDR3 nucleotides read TGTGCCAGCACAGGGGATAACTCACCCCTCCACTTT. It codes for CASTGDNSPLHF. Filled out from reference TRBV2 and TRBJ1-6, the complete variable domain reads EPEVTQTPSHQVTQMGQEVILRCVPISNHLYFYWYRQILGQKVEFLVSFYNNEISEKSEIFDDQFSVERPDGSNFTLKIRSTKLEDSAMYFCASTGDNSPLHFGNGTRLTVT.

The chain joins TRBV10-3 to TRBJ1-2, with no clear D. The CDR3 totals 13 residues. V was shortened by 7 bases and J by 0 bases, with 9 bases between the two germline ends. The V gene's germline CDR1 is ENHRY and CDR2 SYGVKD. The chain's CDR3 is CAIMRAANYGYTF. The CDR3, as DNA: TGTGCCATCATGAGGGCGGCTAACTATGGCTACACCTTC.

V gene TRBV4-3 combines with J gene TRBJ1-1; 7 bases fit TRBD1. Trimming at V came to 0 bases and at J to 5 bases, leaving 6 bases not matched to a gene. The CDR3 spans 15 residues. Germline values: CDR1 LGHNA, CDR2 YSLEER. This chain's CDR3 is CASSQELSGGTEAFF. CDR3 nucleotide sequence: TGCGCCAGCAGCCAAGAATTATCAGGGGGGACTGAAGCTTTCTTT.

This clone was seen a few times. The rearrangement uses TRBV7-3 and TRBJ2-3; D is unresolved. Germline values: CDR1 SGHTA, CDR2 FQGTGA. Trimming cost V 2 bases and J 6 bases, with 6 bases left between them. This CDR3 comprises 12 residues. The CDR3 coding sequence is TGTGCCAGCAGCTTAGACTCCGATACGCAGTATTTT. Encoded protein: CASSLDSDTQYF.

This clone has only a few counts. The J gene is TRBJ1-5, the V gene TRBV6-5; possible D gene TRBD1, 5 bases. The CDR3 covers 15 residues. V lost 6 bases to trimming and J lost 0 bases, with 12 bases between them. CDR1 MNHEY and CDR2 SVGAGI come from the germline V gene. Here the CDR3 reads CASSSDSFSNQPQHF. CDR3 nucleotides: TGTGCCAGCAGCTCTGACAGTTTTAGCAATCAGCCCCAGCATTTT.

The genes are TRBV9 and TRBJ2-3; 10 positions match TRBD1. With 4 bases clipped from V and 4 bases from J, the junction kept 6 bases outside the gene matches. CDR1 and CDR2 from the germline V gene are SGDLS and YYNGEE. The CDR3 loop spans 15 amino acids. In DNA, the CDR3 is TGTGCCAGCAGCACTGCCGGGACAGGGGCAGATACGCAGTATTTT. This gives the protein CASSTAGTGADTQYF.

This clone was detected many times. This chain uses TRBV4-3 with TRBJ2-2, with 7 bases that match TRBD2. The CDR3 has 14 amino acids. V lost 5 bases and J lost 6; bases outside the gene matches: 6. Germline V lookup: CDR1 LGHNA, CDR2 YSLEER. CDR3 loop: CASSISGWAGELFF. The CDR3 DNA is TGCGCCAGCAGCATTAGCGGGTGGGCCGGGGAGCTGTTTTTT.

A few counts support this clone. DNA for the CDR3: TGTGCCAGCAGTTTAGAGTTCGGGACACCTAACTATGGCTACACCTTC. Residues: CASSLEFGTPNYGYTF. The chain recombines TRBV27 with TRBJ1-2; D is perhaps TRBD1 (6 bases). The CDR3 covers 16 residues. Germline V gene lookup returns CDR1 MNHEY and CDR2 SMNVEV (reference sequence). V was clipped by 2 bases and J by 0 bases, with 13 bases between them.

This sequence joins TRBV27 and TRBJ2-2, with 13 bases fitting TRBD2. The V segment lost 8 bases and the J segment 6 bases; nucleotides outside the gene matches: 12. CDR1 is MNHEY, CDR2 SMNVEV, per germline (reference sequence). The CDR3 is 17 residues long. The CDR3 DNA follows: TGTGCCAGCGGGACTAGCGGGGCCCGCCGGGGGGCCGGGGAGCTGTTTTTT. Its protein is CASGTSGARRGAGELFF.

The chain joins TRBV7-2 to TRBJ1-1; D not resolved. V lost 1 base and J 14 bases, leaving 17 bases between the germline ends. This CDR3 spans 13 amino acids. CDR1 and CDR2 (germline): SGHTA, FQGNSA. Here the CDR3 DNA reads TGTGCCAGCAGCTTAGAGCTGAGAGGGAATAGGTTCTTT. Translation: CASSLELRGNRFF.

This chain uses TRBV7-2 with TRBJ2-2, with no clear D. The germline CDR1 and CDR2 sequences are SGHTA and FQGNSA. The CDR3 contains 15 residues. Trimming cost V 1 base and J 2 bases, with 8 bases left between them. The chain's CDR3 is CASSLGRVNTGELFF. The DNA of the CDR3 is TGTGCCAGCAGCTTAGGCCGGGTCAACACCGGGGAGCTGTTTTTT. The full variable domain, in which reference TRBV7-2 and TRBJ2-2 provide the parts outside the CDR3, is GAGVSQSPSNKVTEKGKDVELRCDPISGHTALYWYRQSLGQGLEFLIYFQGNSAPDKSGLPSDRFSAERTGGSVSTLTIQRTQQEDSAVYLCASSLGRVNTGELFFGEGSRLTVL.

This clone turned up a few times. The V call is TRBV5-1, the J call TRBJ1-3, with D unresolved. V was trimmed by 0 bases and J by 5 bases, leaving 12 bases between them. This CDR3 is 15 amino acids long. Germline V gene data show CDR1 as SGHRS and CDR2 as YFSETQ. CDR3 region: CASSLERTGRNTIYF. In nucleotides, the CDR3 is TGCGCCAGCAGCTTGGAACGGACTGGACGAAACACCATATATTTT.

This clone was seen more than once but under ten times. The V and J genes are TRBV7-2 and TRBJ2-7; 8 bases fit TRBD2. Looked up from germline, CDR1 is SGHTA and CDR2 is FQGNSA. This CDR3 spans 14 amino acids. Unmatched junction bases numbered 13, after V lost 8 bases and J lost 7 bases. The CDR3 region is CASLRGGTQGEQYF. Here the CDR3 DNA reads TGTGCCAGCCTCCGGGGGGGGACCCAGGGGGAGCAGTACTTC.

This clone appeared a few times. The chain recombines TRBV5-4 with TRBJ2-2, with TRBD1 matching 8 bases. The CDR3 is made up of 15 amino acids. Germline assignment: CDR1 SGHNT and CDR2 YYREEE (reference sequence). V shed 5 bases and J 4 bases; nucleotides not matched to a gene: 7. The CDR3 is CASSKQGEITGELFF. CDR3 bases: TGTGCCAGCAGTAAACAGGGGGAAATCACCGGGGAGCTGTTTTTT. The entire variable domain, with the rest obtained from reference TRBV5-4 and TRBJ2-2, is as follows: ETGVTQSPTHLIKTRGQQVTLRCSSQSGHNTVSWYQQALGQGPQFIFQYYREEENGRGNFPPRFSGLQFPNYSSELNVNALELDDSALYLCASSKQGEITGELFFGEGSRLTVL.

J is TRBJ2-3 and V is TRBV29-1; 9 bases map to TRBD2. The CDR3 contains 14 residues. The germline CDR1 and CDR2 sequences are SQVTM and ANQGSEA. The V segment lost 7 bases and the J segment 4 bases; nucleotides outside the gene matches: 9. The CDR3 nucleotides read TGCAGCGCCGGCGGCGGGAGGGGAGCAGATACGCAGTATTTT. Translating it yields CSAGGGRGADTQYF.

About this clone: The same CDR3 also results from other DNA sequences found in this sample. J is TRBJ2-7 and V is TRBV20-1; D unresolved. Germline V lookup: CDR1 DFQATT, CDR2 SNEGSKA (reference sequence). Trimming left V 3 bases short and J 5 bases short, with 8 bases between. This CDR3 comprises 11 residues. This CDR3 reads CSASPVHEQYF. CDR3 nucleotides: TGCAGTGCTAGCCCCGTTCACGAGCAGTACTTC.

This clone occurred many times. V usage is TRBV29-1 and J usage is TRBJ2-5, with D possibly TRBD2 on 5 matching bases. Germline V gene lookup returns CDR1 SQVTM and CDR2 ANQGSEA. This CDR3 is built from 12 residues. The germline V and J ends were trimmed by 5 bases and 5 bases, with 12 bases remaining between them. This chain's CDR3 is CSVYGVQETQYF. The CDR3 DNA reads as TGCAGCGTTTACGGGGTTCAGGAGACCCAGTACTTC.

This rearrangement joins TRBV7-9 to TRBJ1-4; 9 bases match TRBD1. Germline values: CDR1 SEHNR, CDR2 FQNEAQ (reference sequence). V shed 5 bases and J 0 bases; nucleotides not matched to a gene: 10. The CDR3 covers 18 residues. Written as DNA, the CDR3 is TGTGCCAGCAGCCCACGAGGGACAGGGATTGCAACTAATGAAAAACTGTTTTTT. Translating gives CASSPRGTGIATNEKLFF. Full variable domain (missing parts from reference TRBV7-9 and TRBJ1-4): DTGVSQNPRHKITKRGQNVTFRCDPISEHNRLYWYRQTLGQGPEFLTYFQNEAQLEKSRLLSDRFSAERPKGSFSTLEIQRTEQGDSAMYLCASSPRGTGIATNEKLFFGSGTQLSVL.